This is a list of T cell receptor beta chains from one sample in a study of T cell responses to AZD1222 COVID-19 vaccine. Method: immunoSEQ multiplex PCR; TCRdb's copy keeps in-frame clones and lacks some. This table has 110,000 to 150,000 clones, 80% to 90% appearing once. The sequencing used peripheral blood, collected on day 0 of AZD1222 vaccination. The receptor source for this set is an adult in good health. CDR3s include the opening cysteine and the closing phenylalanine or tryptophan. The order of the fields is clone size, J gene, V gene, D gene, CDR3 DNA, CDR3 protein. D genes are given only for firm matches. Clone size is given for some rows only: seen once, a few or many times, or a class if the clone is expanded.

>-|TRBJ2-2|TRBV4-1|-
TGCGCCAGCAGCCAAAACACCGGGGAGCTGTTTTTT
CASSQNTGELFF
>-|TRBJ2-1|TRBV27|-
TGTGCCAGCAGTTTACGGTCGGGGACCTACAATGAGCAGTTCTTC
CASSLRSGTYNEQFF
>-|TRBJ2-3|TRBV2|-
TGTGCCAGCAGTGTCCAGGGGCACACAGATACGCAGTATTTT
CASSVQGHTDTQYF
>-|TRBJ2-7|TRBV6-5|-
TGTGCCAGCGTCCGGGCAGGGATGTCCTACGAGCAGTACTTC
CASVRAGMSYEQYF
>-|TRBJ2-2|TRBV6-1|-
TGTGCCAGCAGTGAATCCCCCTCAGGGATCGACACCGGGGAGCTGTTTTTT
CASSESPSGIDTGELFF
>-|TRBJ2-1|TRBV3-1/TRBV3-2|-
TGTGCCAGCAGTTACACAGGTCAGGCCTACAATGAGCAGTTCTTC
CASSYTGQAYNEQFF
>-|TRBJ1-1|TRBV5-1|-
TGCGCCAGCAGCTTCATAAGGGGTGAAGCTTTCTTT
CASSFIRGEAFF
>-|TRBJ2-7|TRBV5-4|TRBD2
TGTGCCAGCAGCCTGGGACTAGCGGGAGCCGAGCAGTACTTC
CASSLGLAGAEQYF
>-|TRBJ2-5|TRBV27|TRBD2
TGTGCCAGCAGTACGGGACTAGCGGGAGGGCTAGAGACCCAGTACTTC
CASSTGLAGGLETQYF
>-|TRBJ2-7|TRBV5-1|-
TGCGCCAGCAGCACCGGGTCTCTAACCTACGAGCAGTACTTC
CASSTGSLTYEQYF
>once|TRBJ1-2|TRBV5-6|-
TGTGCCAGCAGCGAACCTACTAACTATGGCTACACCTTC
CASSEPTNYGYTF
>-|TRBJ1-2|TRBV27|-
TGTGCCAGCAGTTTGGGCAGGGCCGATGGCTACACCTTC
CASSLGRADGYTF
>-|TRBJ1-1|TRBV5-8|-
TGTGCCAGCAGCCTTACAACCATCGGCGCTTTCTTT
CASSLTTIGAFF
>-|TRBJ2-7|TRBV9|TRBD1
TGTGCCAGCAGCCGGATGGGACAGGAGGGGCAGCAGTACTTC
CASSRMGQEGQQYF
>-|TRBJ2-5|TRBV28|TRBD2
TGTGCCAGCAGTAAAACTAGCGGAGAACAAGAGACCCAGTACTTC
CASSKTSGEQETQYF
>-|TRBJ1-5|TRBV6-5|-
TGTGCCAGCAGTTACTCGGGGGGGAGCAATCAGCCCCAGCATTTT
CASSYSGGSNQPQHF
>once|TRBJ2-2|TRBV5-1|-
TGCGCCAGCAGCTTGGAAGGGGTAAACACCGGGGAGCTGTTTTTT
CASSLEGVNTGELFF
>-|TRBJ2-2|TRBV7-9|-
TGTGCCAGCAGCTGGGAAGGGAGGACCACAAGAGGGGAGCTGTTTTTT
CASSWEGRTTRGELFF
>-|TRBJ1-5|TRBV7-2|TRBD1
TGTGCCAGCAGCGTCCGGACAGGGAACAATCAGCCCCAGCATTTT
CASSVRTGNNQPQHF
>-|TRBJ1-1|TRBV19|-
TGTGCCAGTAGTATATCCCCAATTGCTGAAGCTTTCTTT
CASSISPIAEAFF
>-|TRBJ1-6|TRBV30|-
TGTGCCTGGAGTGTAGGGACGGTTAATTCACCCCTCCACTTT
CAWSVGTVNSPLHF
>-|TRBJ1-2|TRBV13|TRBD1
TGTGCCAGCAGCTTTTACAGGGGGCGCTCCCCTGGTCCTGGCTACACCTTC
CASSFYRGRSPGPGYTF
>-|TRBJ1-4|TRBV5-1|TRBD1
TGCGCCAGCAGCTACCAGGGACAGGCTAATGAAAAACTGTTTTTT
CASSYQGQANEKLFF
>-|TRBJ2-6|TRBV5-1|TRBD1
TGCGCCAGCAGCTCCGGGACAGGTCCCTCTGGGGCCAACGTCCTGACTTTC
CASSSGTGPSGANVLTF
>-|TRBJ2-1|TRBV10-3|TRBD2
TGTGCCATCAGTGAGCGCTCCGGGACTAGCGGGGCCAATGAGCAGTTCTTC
CAISERSGTSGANEQFF
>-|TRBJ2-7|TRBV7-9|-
TGTGCCAGCAGTTCCCGGTGGAACTACGAGCAGTACTTC
CASSSRWNYEQYF
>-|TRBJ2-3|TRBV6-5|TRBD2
TGTGCCAGCCCAGTTGAGCGGGGGGCCACAGATACGCAGTATTTT
CASPVERGATDTQYF
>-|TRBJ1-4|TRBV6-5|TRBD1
TGTGCCAGCAGTTACCAGGGACAGATTAATGAAAAACTGTTTTTT
CASSYQGQINEKLFF
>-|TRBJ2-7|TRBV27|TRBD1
TGTGCCAGCAGTTTCGGGACAGGGGCTCTTTACGAGCAGTACTTC
CASSFGTGALYEQYF
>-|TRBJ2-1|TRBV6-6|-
TGTGCCACCACATACTCTGGGGGAAAGCAGTTCTTC
CATTYSGGKQFF
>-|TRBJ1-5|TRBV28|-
TGTGCCAGCAGTTCCAGGGCCCTCTTAGGACAGCCCCAGCATTTT
CASSSRALLGQPQHF
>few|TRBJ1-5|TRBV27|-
TGTGCCAGCAGACCAACCGGGGGAGGTCAGCCCCAGCATTTT
CASRPTGGGQPQHF
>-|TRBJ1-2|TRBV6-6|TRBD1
TGTGCCAGCAGTTCCCCAGACAGGGGATTCGGCTACACCTTC
CASSSPDRGFGYTF
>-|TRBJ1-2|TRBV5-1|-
TGCGCCAGCAGTGCCGCGGACGGGTATATACGTGGCTACACCTTC
CASSAADGYIRGYTF
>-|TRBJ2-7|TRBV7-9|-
TGTGCCAGCAGCTTAGTACCGAGCTCCTACGAGCAGTACTTC
CASSLVPSSYEQYF
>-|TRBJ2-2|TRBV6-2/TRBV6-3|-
TGTGCCAGCAGTTACTCACTAGACCCGGGGGACGCGAACACCGGGGAGCTGTTTTTT
CASSYSLDPGDANTGELFF
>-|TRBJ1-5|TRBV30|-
TGTGCCTGGATGGAGGGTTCTTATAGCAATCAGCCCCAGCATTTT
CAWMEGSYSNQPQHF
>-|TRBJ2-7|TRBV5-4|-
TGTGCCAGCAGCTCTGGACATCAGGGGTACGAGCAGTACTTC
CASSSGHQGYEQYF
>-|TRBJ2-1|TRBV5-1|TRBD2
TGCGCCAGCAGCCACATAGCGGGGGGCGCTTACAATGAGCAGTTCTTC
CASSHIAGGAYNEQFF
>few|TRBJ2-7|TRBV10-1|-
TGCGCCAGCAGTGATCTCACTTCCTACGAGCAGTACTTC
CASSDLTSYEQYF
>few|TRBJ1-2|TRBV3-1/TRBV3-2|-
TGTGCCAGCAGTCGGACCGATAACTACACCTTC
CASSRTDNYTF
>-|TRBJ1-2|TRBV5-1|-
TGCGCCAGCAGCAGAGATGGACGGAACTATGGCTACACCTTC
CASSRDGRNYGYTF
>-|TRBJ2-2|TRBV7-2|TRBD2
TGTGCCAGCAGCTCCCGGGGGTTAGCGGGGGGTCCAACCTTCCGGGAGCTGTTTTTT
CASSSRGLAGGPTFRELFF
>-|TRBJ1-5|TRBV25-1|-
TGTGCCAGCAGCCCGAAGGGGTGGTACGATCAGCCCCAGCATTTT
CASSPKGWYDQPQHF
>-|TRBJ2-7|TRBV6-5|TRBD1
TGTGCCAGCGGGTCCCGGGACAGGGGAATCTACGAGCAGTACTTC
CASGSRDRGIYEQYF
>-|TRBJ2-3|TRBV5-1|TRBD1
TGCGCCAGCAGCCTAGGGACAGGGGGGAACACAGATACGCAGTATTTT
CASSLGTGGNTDTQYF
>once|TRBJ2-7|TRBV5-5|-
TGTGCCAGCAGCTTGGAGTACGGGGGATCCCACAGCGACGAGCAGTACTTC
CASSLEYGGSHSDEQYF
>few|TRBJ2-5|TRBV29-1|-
TGCAGCGCGGGGGGAGGGACAAGAGAGACCCAGTACTTC
CSAGGGTRETQYF
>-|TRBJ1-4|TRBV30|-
TGTGCCGGGGCCGGCACTTTGGAAAAACTGTTTTTT
CAGAGTLEKLFF
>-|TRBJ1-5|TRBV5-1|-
TGCGCCAGCAGCTTGAGCGGGGGCAATCAGCCCCAGCATTTT
CASSLSGGNQPQHF
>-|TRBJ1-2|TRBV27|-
TGTGCCAGCAGTCGACAAGGGGCGGGCTATGGCTACACCTTC
CASSRQGAGYGYTF
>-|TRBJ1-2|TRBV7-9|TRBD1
TGTGCCAGCAGCCCCGGACAGGCCGTCTATGGCTACACCTTC
CASSPGQAVYGYTF
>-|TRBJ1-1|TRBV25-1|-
TGTGCCAGCAGTGAATGGGGGTTGTGTGACACTGAAGCTTTCTTT
CASSEWGLCDTEAFF
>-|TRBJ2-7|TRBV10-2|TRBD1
TGCGCCAGCAGTGAGCGGGGACAGGCCCGTTCCGAGCAGTACTTC
CASSERGQARSEQYF
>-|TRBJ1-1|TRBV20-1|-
TGCAGTGCTAGTCGTAGAGCGAACACTGAAGCTTTCTTT
CSASRRANTEAFF